This T cell receptor beta chain emerged from a study of blood T cell repertoires in COVID-19 (dated by TCRdb to about 2020). About the study as a whole: The collaborator samples originated in the United States, Italy and Spain and spanned the acute and convalescent phases of COVID-19. The material from the prospective study consisted of cDNA or gDNA derived from T cells, B-cell-depleted T cells, or PBMCs. Deeply sampled blood TCRbeta repertoires from subjects exposed to, actively infected with, or recovered from COVID-19 were included in the dataset. The repertoires were released in a freely available public database intended as a resource for research on the immune response to SARS-CoV-2. Samples were obtained from the ongoing ImmuneRACE study (first 160 participants) and from 1,254 subjects provided by 6 global collaborators. The sample metadata nearly always contained a de-identified subject ID, COVID-19 status, age in years and sex. Where HLA class I and class II types were available, the types were taken from metadata supplied by the sample provider, not from assay-based typing.

Each collaborating institution followed its own protocols to collect whole blood in K2EDTA tubes. Collaborator samples were shipped for TCRbeta analysis as frozen whole blood, isolated PBMCs, or DNA extracted from either sample type. The immunoSEQ Assay, a bias-controlled multiplex PCR, was used to amplify TCRbeta CDR3 regions from genomic DNA. The published analysis was carried out like this. Nucleated cell counts per sample were estimated from amplification of reference gene primers within the assay. To quantify the absolute abundance of each unique TCRbeta CDR3 rearrangement, sequence reads were collapsed and filtered. Productive Simpson clonality was computed per sample as the square root of Simpson's diversity index over productive rearrangements. Drawn from immuneACCESS, this table holds only the in-frame rearrangements with V and J called that TCRdb kept. Clones are partly lost; checked studies trace under half to an unresolved V gene and leave the rest unexplained. The V and J calls and clone size are taken from that table; D and trimming were inferred from the DNA. Within this sample are about 100,000 clones, with 80% to 90% of them counted one time only. The top ten hold 2.1% of the sample.

This clone was recorded many times. Its target antigen remains unknown. Within one base of it there is no much larger clone, and no base qualities were kept. What the study reported, not specific to this receptor: The quantity of clinical and demographic metadata differed by source and by participant and was supplied without curation.

The sequence derives from a human donor in a cohort sampled during active COVID-19. The source material was peripheral blood.

The bases are TGTGCCAGTAGTATACTGGACAGCGCGAACACTGAAGCTTTCTTT. This translates into CASSILDSANTEAFF. Recombination linked TRBV19 to TRBJ1-1; D gene: possibly TRBD1, on 6 matching bases. Looking up the germline V gene (reference sequence) yields CDR1 LNHDA and CDR2 SQIVND. V is clipped by 2 bases and J by 1 base, and the sequence between their germline boundaries is 11 bases long. Reading from cysteine to phenylalanine, the CDR3 counts 15 amino acids. Kept here is only the CDR3 DNA, which spans 45 bases and is read in frame from base 1.